These 22 T cell receptor beta chains originate from one sample sequenced in a study of vaccination and CD4 T cells after COVID-19. Treatment described: approximately nine-day PBMC culture with coronavirus spike peptide pools or control peptides (ViraFEST assay). These CD4+ T cells came from an unexposed donor, sampled before the COVID-19 pandemic (2011-2018). These receptors are not linked to any known antigen. Sequencing of the DNA from cultured CD4+ T cells was carried out with the Oncomine TCR Beta short-read assay. TCRdb re-derived calls from the PCR reads in MiXCR, one entry per CDR3 protein. The sample lists thousands of distinct CDR3 sequences; around 42% were seen once. Sequenced material: CD4+ T cells from blood, cultured in vitro. These receptors came from a human donor in good health.

J is TRBJ2-5 and V is TRBV6-1; 12 bases are shared with TRBD2. Germline assignment: CDR1 MNHNS and CDR2 SASEGT. Trimming at V came to 7 bases and at J to 1 base, leaving 10 bases not matched to a gene. This CDR3 is 17 amino acids long. CDR3 residues: CASKASGGAYGQETQYF. CDR3 nucleotide sequence: TGTGCCAGCAAGGCTAGCGGGGGGGCCTATGGCCAAGAGACCCAGTACTTC.

V gene TRBV12-3 or TRBV12-4 combines with J gene TRBJ1-1; 7 bases align to TRBD1. The V segment lost 3 bases and the J segment 5 bases; nucleotides outside the gene matches: 3. This CDR3 comprises 13 residues. The CDR3 coding sequence is TGTGCCAGCAGTTTCAGGGGGGAGACTGAAGCTTTCTTT. Its protein is CASSFRGETEAFF.

This chain uses TRBV20-1 with TRBJ1-1, with D possibly TRBD1 on 6 matching bases. With 5 bases removed from V and 1 base from J, the gap between germline ends came to 14 bases. This CDR3 contains 14 residues. Germline loops: CDR1 DFQATT, CDR2 SNEGSKA (reference sequence). CDR3 amino acids: CSASHDRPNTEAFF. DNA for the CDR3: TGCAGTGCTTCTCATGACAGGCCGAACACTGAAGCTTTCTTT.

In this sample, this clonotype turned up once. The chain employs TRBV2 and TRBJ1-5, with 7 bases fitting TRBD1. Trimming at V came to 1 base and at J to 0 bases, leaving 6 bases not matched to a gene. The CDR3 sequence is 17 residues long. The germline V gene encodes CDR1 SNHLY and CDR2 FYNNEI. In DNA, the CDR3 is TGTGCCAGCAGTGAAGGGGGACAGAGTTATAGCAATCAGCCCCAGCATTTT. This encodes CASSEGGQSYSNQPQHF.

This chain uses TRBV10-1 with TRBJ2-3; 7 bases line up with TRBD1. Germline V gives CDR1 WNHNN, CDR2 SYGVQD (reference sequence). The CDR3 runs to 15 residues. After removal of 4 bases from V and 5 bases from J, the junction contained 9 bases not matched to a gene. The CDR3 spells CASSAGTVNLDTQYF. Written as DNA, the CDR3 is TGCGCCAGCAGTGCCGGGACAGTGAACTTAGATACGCAGTATTTT.

The chain recombines TRBV2 with TRBJ1-1; no clear D. Germline assignment: CDR1 SNHLY and CDR2 FYNNEI. The ends were cut back, 6 bases at V and 2 bases at J, with 16 bases in the middle. The CDR3 consists of 15 residues. DNA of the CDR3: TGTGCCAGCAGGTTGACCGGACCAGGAAACACTGAAGCTTTCTTT. Translation: CASRLTGPGNTEAFF. Variable domain in full (rest from reference TRBV2 and TRBJ1-1): EPEVTQTPSHQVTQMGQEVILRCVPISNHLYFYWYRQILGQKVEFLVSFYNNEISEKSEIFDDQFSVERPDGSNFTLKIRSTKLEDSAMYFCASRLTGPGNTEAFFGQGTRLTVV.

By frequency in the sample, this clonotype is medium-sized. The rearrangement links TRBV20-1 to TRBJ2-1; the D gene could be TRBD1 or TRBD2 (6 bases each). The V end was cut by 6 bases, the J end by 10 bases, with 16 bases between. The V gene's germline CDR1 is DFQATT and CDR2 SNEGSKA (reference sequence). This CDR3 region has 12 residues. CDR3 region: CSARGAGFEQFF. CDR3 sequence (DNA): TGCAGTGCGAGGGGGGCAGGATTCGAGCAGTTCTTC.

This clonotype has just a few counts. The chain couples TRBV25-1 to TRBJ1-1; TRBD1 matches 8 bases. Germline CDR1 is MGHDK and CDR2 is SYGVNS. Trimming at V came to 8 bases and at J to 10 bases, leaving 21 bases not matched to a gene. The CDR3 runs to 16 residues. Written as DNA, the CDR3 is TGTGCCAGCCAAGATCCTTCCCTCAGGGGGCGTAATTCAGCTTTCTTT. Its translation is CASQDPSLRGRNSAFF.

This clonotype was observed a few times. The chain couples TRBV19 to TRBJ1-1; weak D call: TRBD1 (5 bases). Trimming left V 10 bases short and J 1 base short, with 13 bases between. Germline V gives CDR1 LNHDA, CDR2 SQIVND (reference sequence). The CDR3 is made up of 13 amino acids. The CDR3 region is CATSGRENTEAFF. The CDR3 nucleotides are TGTGCCACCTCGGGACGGGAGAACACTGAAGCTTTCTTT. The entire variable domain, with the rest obtained from reference TRBV19 and TRBJ1-1, is as follows: DGGITQSPKYLFRKEGQNVTLSCEQNLNHDAMYWYRQDPGQGLRLIYYSQIVNDFQKGDIAEGYSVSREKKESFPLTVTSAQKNPTAFYLCATSGRENTEAFFGQGTRLTVV.

This CDR3 is CASSGGTGNTGELFF. In DNA, the CDR3 is TGCGCCAGCAGTGGAGGGACAGGAAACACCGGGGAGCTGTTTTTT. V and J are TRBV10-1 and TRBJ2-2, with 8 bases identical to TRBD1. Trimming took 4 bases from V and 2 from J; bases not matched to a gene: 3. The CDR3 has 15 amino acids. Germline-derived CDR1 and CDR2 are WNHNN and SYGVQD (reference sequence).

This sequence joins TRBV20-1 and TRBJ2-3; 9 nucleotides align to TRBD2. The length of the CDR3 is 13 residues. The V and J ends lost 7 bases and 3 bases, in that order; junction bases with no gene match: 5. CDR1 DFQATT and CDR2 SNEGSKA come from the germline V gene (reference sequence). In nucleotides, the CDR3 is TGCAGTGTTGTAGCGGGGGTGACAGATACGCAGTATTTT. This sequence encodes CSVVAGVTDTQYF.

The genes are TRBV7-2 and TRBJ2-3; no firm D call. Trimming left V 3 bases short and J 1 base short, with 5 bases between. Looked up from germline, CDR1 is SGHTA and CDR2 is FQGNSA. CDR3 length: 13 amino acids. The CDR3 DNA reads as TGTGCCAGCAGCTTCCCAGGCACAGATACGCAGTATTTT. Translated: CASSFPGTDTQYF. The full variable domain, completed using reference TRBV7-2 and TRBJ2-3, is GAGVSQSPSNKVTEKGKDVELRCDPISGHTALYWYRQSLGQGLEFLIYFQGNSAPDKSGLPSDRFSAERTGGSVSTLTIQRTQQEDSAVYLCASSFPGTDTQYFGPGTRLTVL.

This clonotype was observed a few times. The chain recombines TRBV7-9 with TRBJ1-1; tentatively, D is TRBD1 (5 bases). CDR1 is SEHNR and CDR2 is FQNEAQ in the germline V gene (reference sequence). V shed 3 bases and J shed 3 bases, with 14 bases lying between them. The CDR3 runs 15 residues. The DNA for the CDR3 is TGTGCCAGCAGCTTCCTAGGGCAGGGAGACACTGAAGCTTTCTTT. Its protein product is CASSFLGQGDTEAFF.

The rearrangement links TRBV9 to TRBJ2-5, with D hard to call. The V end lost 2 bases, the J end lost 1 base, and 6 bases lay between the germline ends. There are 13 residues in the CDR3. Germline loops: CDR1 SGDLS, CDR2 YYNGEE. The CDR3 reads CASSVGIQETQYF. DNA of the CDR3: TGTGCCAGCAGCGTGGGGATCCAAGAGACCCAGTACTTC.

This clonotype was counted between two and nine times. The chain recombines TRBV6-5 with TRBJ1-6; a possible D gene is TRBD1 (5 bases). This CDR3 is 16 amino acids long. Trimming removed 2 bases at V and 8 bases at J, with 16 bases between. The germline V gene encodes CDR1 MNHEY and CDR2 SVGAGI. CDR3 sequence (DNA): TGTGCCAGCAGTTACGACGCGAGACAGCCTTATTCACCCCTCCACTTT. Translated, it gives CASSYDARQPYSPLHF.

This clonotype occurred a few times. This chain links TRBV7-6 with TRBJ1-1; no clear D. The V end lost 5 bases, the J end lost 10 bases, and 14 bases lay between the germline ends. CDR1 and CDR2 (germline): SGHVS, FNYEAQ. The CDR3 runs 12 residues. This CDR3 is CASSPRTGRAFF. The CDR3 bases are TGTGCCAGCAGCCCGAGGACCGGGAGAGCTTTCTTT.

This sequence joins TRBV7-9 and TRBJ2-3, with D possibly matching TRBD2 (7 bases). The CDR3 runs 16 residues. Per the germline V gene, CDR1 is SEHNR and CDR2 is FQNEAQ (reference sequence). Trimming removed 1 base from V and 2 bases from J, with 13 bases in between. CDR3 region: CASSLGPGGPTDTQYF. The CDR3 DNA follows: TGTGCCAGCAGCTTAGGACCGGGGGGCCCCACAGATACGCAGTATTTT. The whole variable domain, remainder taken from reference TRBV7-9 and TRBJ2-3, is DTGVSQNPRHKITKRGQNVTFRCDPISEHNRLYWYRQTLGQGPEFLTYFQNEAQLEKSRLLSDRFSAERPKGSFSTLEIQRTEQGDSAMYLCASSLGPGGPTDTQYFGPGTRLTVL.

By share of the sample, this clonotype is large. The chain carries TRBV7-9 and TRBJ1-1; the D gene is possibly TRBD1 (5 bases). The germline V and J ends were trimmed by 1 base and 5 bases, with 8 bases remaining between them. The CDR3 is 13 residues long. Germline V gene lookup returns CDR1 SEHNR and CDR2 FQNEAQ (reference sequence). The CDR3 region has the DNA TGTGCCAGCAGCTTAGAAGGGGAGACTGAAGCTTTCTTT. Protein sequence: CASSLEGETEAFF.

The chain combines TRBV14 with TRBJ1-6; D is perhaps TRBD1 (5 bases). The germline CDR1 and CDR2 sequences are SGHDN and FVKESK. The ends were cut back, 4 bases at V and 6 bases at J, with 10 bases in the middle. The CDR3 is 14 amino acids. CDR3 sequence reads: CASSLGTANSPLHF. In DNA form, the CDR3 reads TGTGCCAGCAGCCTAGGGACGGCTAATTCACCCCTCCACTTT.

V is TRBV7-2 and J is TRBJ2-1; 10 positions match TRBD2. The CDR3 extends over 16 amino acids. J gave up 9 bases and V 1 base, and 9 bases lay outside the gene matches. Germline CDR1 and CDR2: SGHTA and FQGNSA. The CDR3 DNA sequence: TGTGCCAGCAGCTTAGGGTTGGGACTAGCGTTAGGTGAGCAGTTCTTC. It encodes CASSLGLGLALGEQFF. The full variable domain, its missing parts supplied by reference TRBV7-2 and TRBJ2-1, is GAGVSQSPSNKVTEKGKDVELRCDPISGHTALYWYRQSLGQGLEFLIYFQGNSAPDKSGLPSDRFSAERTGGSVSTLTIQRTQQEDSAVYLCASSLGLGLALGEQFFGPGTRLTVL.

The V and J genes are TRBV20-1 and TRBJ1-6; no firm D call. In germline, CDR1 is DFQATT, CDR2 SNEGSKA (reference sequence). The length of the CDR3 is 13 residues. V was cut by 3 bases and J by 9 bases, with 12 bases left in between. The CDR3 sequence: CSASWGGSSPLHF. In DNA, the CDR3 is TGCAGTGCTAGCTGGGGAGGGAGTTCACCCCTCCACTTT.

CDR3 nucleotides: TGCAGTGCTAGAGGTGGGGGCAATACGCCATCCTACGAGCAGTACTTC. Protein sequence: CSARGGGNTPSYEQYF. This chain joins TRBV20-1 and TRBJ2-7, with D maybe TRBD1 (6 bases). Germline V gene sequence: CDR1 DFQATT, CDR2 SNEGSKA (reference sequence). Trimming stripped 1 base from V and 1 base from J, with 17 bases between. This CDR3 has 16 amino acids.